This passage covers 23 T cell receptor beta chains from one sample sequenced in a study of T cell responses to AZD1222 COVID-19 vaccine. Assay: immunoSEQ multiplex PCR; the TCRdb copy retains only in-frame clones and omits some. The sample has under 150,000 clones, 80% to 90% seen once; the top ten hold 7% to 8.5%. The material was peripheral blood, obtained on day 0 of AZD1222 vaccination. The receptor set was obtained from an adult in good health.

The rearrangement links TRBV7-9 to TRBJ1-2, with 8 nucleotides matching TRBD1. V was pared by 5 bases and J by 4 bases, with 6 bases of the junction left unmatched. The germline CDR1 and CDR2 sequences are SEHNR and FQNEAQ (reference sequence). The length of the CDR3 is 14 residues. CDR3 sequence reads: CASSVDRGGYGYTF. CDR3 nucleotides: TGTGCCAGCAGCGTCGACAGGGGTGGCTATGGCTACACCTTC. The variable domain in full, with the rest retrieved from reference TRBV7-9 and TRBJ1-2, is DTGVSQNPRHKITKRGQNVTFRCDPISEHNRLYWYRQTLGQGPEFLTYFQNEAQLEKSRLLSDRFSAERPKGSFSTLEIQRTEQGDSAMYLCASSVDRGGYGYTFGSGTRLTVV.

Concerning this clone: The junction and the germline gene differ at one end; a read error may be behind it. The chain has TRBV5-1 and TRBJ1-1, with no clear D. Germline V gene sequence: CDR1 SGHRS, CDR2 YFSETQ. The CDR3 runs 13 residues. The DNA of the CDR3 is TGCGCTAGCAGCTTGGATGCTAAAACTGAAGCTTTCTTT. Protein sequence: CASSLDAKTEAFF.

The rearrangement joins TRBV5-6 to TRBJ2-3; TRBD1 matches at 10 bases. J was trimmed by 2 bases and V by 3 bases; bases with no gene match: 6. CDR3 size: 16 residues. The germline CDR1 and CDR2 sequences are SGHDT and YYEEEE. The CDR3 region is CASSYGDRGDTDTQYF. The CDR3 DNA follows: TGTGCCAGCAGCTACGGGGACAGGGGCGACACAGATACGCAGTATTTT.

V usage is TRBV19 and J usage is TRBJ1-6, with D possibly TRBD1 on 5 matching bases. The CDR3 runs 15 residues. Trimming shortened V by 9 bases and J by 6 bases, and 18 bases separated the two germline ends. Per germline, CDR1 LNHDA and CDR2 SQIVND (reference sequence). Here the CDR3 DNA reads TGTGCCAGCCGTCCGGGGGGGGTATCTAATTCACCCCTCCACTTT. Translated, it gives CASRPGGVSNSPLHF.

The genes are TRBV19 and TRBJ1-5, with unresolved D. Trimming removed 4 bases from V and 5 bases from J, with 12 bases in between. Germline V gives CDR1 LNHDA, CDR2 SQIVND (reference sequence). CDR3 length equals 14 residues. The CDR3 DNA follows: TGTGCCAGTAGTAACCTCATATTCGATCAGCCCCAGCATTTT. Its translation: CASSNLIFDQPQHF. Based on the CDR3 plus reference TRBV19 and TRBJ1-5, the full variable domain is DGGITQSPKYLFRKEGQNVTLSCEQNLNHDAMYWYRQDPGQGLRLIYYSQIVNDFQKGDIAEGYSVSREKKESFPLTVTSAQKNPTAFYLCASSNLIFDQPQHFGDGTRLSIL.

V is TRBV18 and J is TRBJ2-2; 9 bases map to TRBD1. The germline V gene encodes CDR1 KGHSH and CDR2 LQKENI. V dropped 2 bases and J dropped 5; count of bases not matched to a gene: 15. The CDR3 spans 19 residues. The CDR3 region has the DNA TGTGCCAGCTCACCAGGCCCGGGACAGGGTAAACACGGGACCGGGGAGCTGTTTTTT. Protein: CASSPGPGQGKHGTGELFF.

In its sample, this clone was seen once. This chain connects TRBV9 to TRBJ1-1; D perhaps matches TRBD1 (6 bases). The CDR3 loop spans 15 amino acids. The V and J ends lost 0 bases and 10 bases respectively, with 19 bases between them. CDR1 is SGDLS and CDR2 is YYNGEE in the germline V gene. This chain's CDR3 is CASSVATGRDMGAFF. The CDR3 nucleotides read TGTGCCAGCAGCGTAGCTACAGGGAGGGATATGGGAGCTTTCTTT.

The chain uses TRBV5-4 and TRBJ2-2, with 8 bases identical to TRBD1. V lost 4 bases to trimming and J lost 0 bases; unmatched junction nucleotides: 2. CDR3 length: 15 amino acids. Germline loops: CDR1 SGHNT, CDR2 YYREEE (reference sequence). The CDR3 is CASSPDRANTGELFF. CDR3 in DNA: TGTGCCAGCAGCCCGGACAGGGCGAACACCGGGGAGCTGTTTTTT.

The chain links TRBV11-2 to TRBJ1-4; 8 bases align to TRBD1. This CDR3 spans 17 amino acids. V shed 2 bases and J 2 bases; nucleotides not matched to a gene: 7. Per germline, CDR1 SGHAT and CDR2 FQNNGV. CDR3 residues: CASSLQNTGGTNEKLFF. DNA of the CDR3: TGTGCCAGCAGCTTACAAAACACAGGGGGGACTAATGAAAAACTGTTTTTT.

The CDR3: CASSPLRQRTAYNEQFF. CDR3 nucleotides: TGTGCCAGCAGCCCCTTGAGGCAGCGAACCGCCTACAATGAGCAGTTCTTC. The J gene is TRBJ2-1, the V gene TRBV21-1; no DNA check was done on the table's D call, TRBD2. TRBV21-1 represents a pseudogene. CDR3 length equals 17 residues.

The rearrangement links TRBV9 to TRBJ1-2, with a weak D call TRBD1 (5 bases). Trimming cost V 3 bases and J 7 bases, with 19 bases left between them. Looked up from germline, CDR1 is SGDLS and CDR2 is YYNGEE. CDR3 length: 15 residues. The CDR3 nucleotides are TGTGCCAGCAGCGCAAACCCCCTCGGGGGGGGTGGCTACACCTTC. It specifies CASSANPLGGGGYTF.

The V and J genes are TRBV5-1 and TRBJ1-1, with D unresolved. Trimming took off 1 base at V and 1 base at J, with 5 bases between the two ends. Germline lookup yields CDR1 SGHRS and CDR2 YFSETQ. The CDR3 consists of 13 residues. The CDR3 coding sequence is TGCGCCAGCAGCTTGATAGCGAACACTGAAGCTTTCTTT. The encoded protein is CASSLIANTEAFF.

The chain carries TRBV4-1 and TRBJ1-2; D remains ambiguous. The germline V and J ends were trimmed by 4 bases and 6 bases, with 12 bases remaining between them. Germline loops: CDR1 MGHRA, CDR2 YSYEKL. The CDR3 spans 13 residues. CDR3: CASSRNREDGYTF. DNA for the CDR3: TGCGCCAGCAGCCGTAACCGGGAGGATGGCTACACCTTC.

V is TRBV27 and J is TRBJ1-1; 8 bases line up with TRBD1. CDR3 length: 15 amino acids. Germline CDR1 MNHEY, CDR2 SMNVEV (reference sequence). V gave up 1 base and J gave up 1 base; unmatched junction bases: 2. CDR3 sequence reads: CASSLLGTGNTEAFF. The CDR3 DNA is TGTGCCAGCAGTTTATTGGGGACAGGGAACACTGAAGCTTTCTTT.

The chain is built from TRBV27 and TRBJ1-5; no definite D call. Germline V gene data show CDR1 as MNHEY and CDR2 as SMNVEV (reference sequence). Between the trimmed V and J ends, which lost 3 bases and 3 bases, there was a span of 6 bases. This CDR3 contains 13 residues. CDR3 bases: TGTGCCAGCAGTTTCGGCCCCAATCAGCCCCAGCATTTT. Protein sequence: CASSFGPNQPQHF.

This chain uses TRBV2 with TRBJ1-5; D uncertain. The germline V gene has CDR1 SNHLY and CDR2 FYNNEI. The CDR3 totals 15 residues. Trimming pared 6 bases from V and 0 bases from J, leaving 12 bases between. The CDR3 here is CASSYDANSNQPQHF. The CDR3 DNA sequence: TGTGCCAGCAGCTACGACGCGAATAGCAATCAGCCCCAGCATTTT.

V is TRBV2 and J is TRBJ2-5; the match to TRBD2 covers 11 bases. Trimming at V came to 6 bases and at J to 2 bases, leaving 5 bases not matched to a gene. Germline V gene sequence: CDR1 SNHLY, CDR2 FYNNEI. The CDR3 spans 15 residues. The CDR3 here is CASRGTSGDQETQYF. The CDR3 bases are TGTGCCAGCAGGGGGACTAGCGGCGATCAAGAGACCCAGTACTTC. Full variable domain (missing parts from reference TRBV2 and TRBJ2-5): EPEVTQTPSHQVTQMGQEVILRCVPISNHLYFYWYRQILGQKVEFLVSFYNNEISEKSEIFDDQFSVERPDGSNFTLKIRSTKLEDSAMYFCASRGTSGDQETQYFGPGTRLLVL.

V usage is TRBV5-8 and J usage is TRBJ1-2; unclear D gene. CDR3 length equals 12 residues. Trimming left V 3 bases short and J 3 bases short, with 6 bases between. Germline CDR1 reads SGHTS; CDR2 reads YDEGEE. The CDR3 protein is CASSSRDYGYTF. As DNA, the CDR3 is TGTGCCAGCAGCTCACGGGACTATGGCTACACCTTC.

The DNA for the CDR3 is TGTGCCAGCAGCTTAGACAGGGGAGGAAATCAGCCCCAGCATTTT. Translation: CASSLDRGGNQPQHF. The chain carries TRBV5-8 and TRBJ1-5, with 8 bases fitting TRBD1. The V gene end was trimmed by 2 bases and the J gene end by 4 bases; junction bases not matched to a gene: 5. The CDR3 spans 15 residues. The V gene's germline CDR1 is SGHTS and CDR2 YDEGEE.

The chain joins TRBV2 to TRBJ2-2; D possibly corresponds to TRBD1 (5 bases). Germline lookup yields CDR1 SNHLY and CDR2 FYNNEI. CDR3 length: 17 residues. Trimming pared 4 bases from V and 8 bases from J, leaving 23 bases between. The chain's CDR3 is CASSADSNTKLRGELFF. The CDR3 bases are TGTGCCAGCAGTGCCGACAGTAATACGAAACTTCGGGGGGAGCTGTTTTTT.

This chain connects TRBV7-9 to TRBJ1-2; D is ambiguous. Between the trimmed V and J ends, which lost 5 bases and 7 bases, there was a span of 11 bases. Per the germline V gene, CDR1 is SEHNR and CDR2 is FQNEAQ (reference sequence). The CDR3 has 12 residues. The CDR3 DNA sequence: TGTGCCAGCAGCGCCACTTTCGTTGGCTACACCTTC. This encodes CASSATFVGYTF.

The V gene is TRBV6-5, the J gene TRBJ1-5; unclear D gene. V shed 8 bases and J shed 6 bases, with 17 bases lying between them. The CDR3 totals 14 residues. Germline V CDR1 and CDR2: MNHEY, SVGAGI. The CDR3 DNA reads as TGTGCCAGCGGCATTGGTAGGAGTAGTCAGCCCCAGCATTTT. Amino acid sequence: CASGIGRSSQPQHF.

This clone appeared once. The gene calls are TRBV7-3 and TRBJ1-1, with no clear D. CDR1 and CDR2 from the germline V gene are SGHTA and FQGTGA. V lost 4 bases and J lost 5, with 20 bases in between. The CDR3 extends over 16 amino acids. In nucleotides, the CDR3 is TGTGCCAGCAGCTCTGCCACCTCGGCGGGCAGGACTGAAGCTTTCTTT. Encoded protein: CASSSATSAGRTEAFF.